A single sample is the source of the 8 T cell receptor beta chains below, sequenced in a study of blood T cell repertoires in COVID-19. Sequencing was performed with immunoSEQ multiplex PCR; in TCRdb, only in-frame clones are kept and a portion is missing. The profile shows some 340,000 clones, around 83% of them singletons. The sample taken for sequencing was PBMCs or T cells enriched from blood (not recorded which). Receptors were obtained from a woman between 45 and 60 years old who had recovered from COVID-19.

The chain is built from TRBV19 and TRBJ1-1; D ambiguous. CDR3 size: 13 residues. CDR1 is LNHDA, CDR2 SQIVND, per germline (reference sequence). V was shortened by 6 bases and J by 0 bases, with 8 bases between the two germline ends. In nucleotides, the CDR3 is TGTGCCAGTAGCGGTGAGGTGAACACTGAAGCTTTCTTT. This translates into CASSGEVNTEAFF.

This chain links TRBV10-3 with TRBJ1-3; D uncertain. The CDR3 contains 13 residues. In germline, CDR1 is ENHRY, CDR2 SYGVKD. V lost 3 bases and J lost 0, with 3 bases in between. The CDR3 is CAISDGSGNTIYF. CDR3 sequence (DNA): TGTGCCATCAGTGACGGCTCTGGAAACACCATATATTTT.

The V call is TRBV2, the J call TRBJ2-3; 9 bases fit TRBD2. CDR1 is SNHLY and CDR2 is FYNNEI in the germline V gene. CDR3 length: 18 amino acids. The junction had 17 bases not matched to a gene; V was cut back by 6 bases and J by 4 bases. The CDR3 protein is CASRERRQAGGHADTQYF. CDR3 DNA: TGTGCCAGCAGGGAACGCCGTCAGGCGGGAGGGCACGCAGATACGCAGTATTTT.

This clone was seen only a few times. The J gene is TRBJ2-3, the V gene TRBV27; 9 bases match TRBD2. This CDR3 has 16 residues. Losses at the gene ends were 5 bases for V and 2 bases for J; bases not matched to a gene: 8. The germline V gene has CDR1 MNHEY and CDR2 SMNVEV (reference sequence). This chain's CDR3 is CASSTSGGRPTDTQYF. The CDR3 DNA reads as TGTGCCAGCAGTACGAGCGGGGGGCGCCCCACAGATACGCAGTATTTT.

The V gene is TRBV6-5, the J gene TRBJ1-6; the D gene is possibly TRBD1 (5 bases). V was clipped by 6 bases and J by 7 bases, with 16 bases between them. CDR1 is MNHEY, CDR2 SVGAGI, per germline. The CDR3 is 15 residues long. The CDR3 nucleotides read TGTGCCAGCAGGCCGACGACAGTTCCAAATTCACCCCTCCACTTT. Residues: CASRPTTVPNSPLHF.

This sequence joins TRBV19 and TRBJ2-3, with 7 positions matching TRBD1. Germline lookup yields CDR1 LNHDA and CDR2 SQIVND (reference sequence). V was clipped by 5 bases and J by 1 base; unmatched bases: 6. The CDR3 loop spans 15 amino acids. The DNA for the CDR3 is TGTGCCAGTAGTCCCCAGGGGGTTGGCACAGATACGCAGTATTTT. Translated, it gives CASSPQGVGTDTQYF.

The chain recombines TRBV30 with TRBJ1-2, with 8 bases lining up with TRBD1. V lost 8 bases, J lost 3 bases, and 8 bases stayed unmatched. Germline CDR1 reads GTSNPN; CDR2 reads SVGIG (reference sequence). The CDR3 runs to 13 residues. The CDR3 protein is CAGPGQGHYGYTF. The CDR3 DNA reads as TGTGCCGGCCCAGGACAGGGCCACTATGGCTACACCTTC.

This CDR3 is CASSRPGASYNEQFF. The CDR3 nucleotides are TGTGCCAGCAGCCGCCCCGGAGCCTCCTACAATGAGCAGTTCTTC. The J gene is TRBJ2-1, the V gene TRBV7-6, with D unclear. Looked up from germline, CDR1 is SGHVS and CDR2 is FNYEAQ. The CDR3 runs 15 residues. V was pared by 5 bases and J by 0 bases, with 11 bases between.